Below, one TCR beta chain is given with its context. Its antigen specificity is not known. No per-base quality is available; no much larger clone lies one base away. Using the deep immunoSEQ assay, TCR CDR3 regions were amplified from genomic DNA by multiplex PCR. Genomic DNA extracted from each cell subset was distributed evenly over all wells of several immunoSEQ 96-well plates, and each plate served as one replicate. For sorted subsets, each replicate PCR was loaded with 200 ng genomic DNA, equivalent to approximately 27,000 T cell genomes. The purified libraries were quantified using a Qubit 3.0 fluorometer, sized with a Bioanalyzer 2100, and then quantified again using the KAPA Library Quantification kit. Every immunoSEQ 96-well plate was sequenced on a separate single-read 150-cycle Illumina NextSeq 550 flow cell. The paper's processing steps were these. Because the immunoSEQ output included only junctional sequences and no quality scores, the filtering could not be the same as the filtering used for full-length reads. To assign V/J genes and CDR3, sequences were annotated against IMGT germline references using PyIR, a Python wrapper for IgBLAST v1.9. Reads with weak V/J assignments (E-value above 1e-6), missing CDR3, stop codons, out-of-frame junctions, or ambiguous translated residues were removed. V3J clonotypes were defined as sequences sharing the same inferred V gene, J gene, and CDR3 amino acid sequence. Percentage overlap between repertoires was computed as shared unique clonotypes divided by the size of the smaller repertoire. Richness of each repertoire was evaluated using RTK rarefaction, the Chao1 estimator, and Recon v2.1 estimates of unobserved clonotypes. Generation probabilities for all TCRbeta clonotypes obtained by the gDNA method from a handful of donors were computed using OLGA. The source is immuneACCESS, and TCRdb retained only in-frame sequences with V and J called. Part of the clones is not carried over; for the studies checked, unresolved V genes explain less than half of this, and the remainder is unexplained. That table furnishes V, J and clone size, whereas the DNA furnished D and trimming. The sample table shows 600,000 to 750,000 clones, and around 72% are seen once. The top ten clonotypes cover about 2% of the sample.

This entry is derived from a study of shared clonotypes between healthy human individuals (TCRdb year 2020). As for the study more broadly: A couple of women and a few men aged 18 to 49 years were included in the cohort. For each donor, CD4 naive and CD4 memory were each given three plates, CD8 naive was given two plates, and CD8 memory was given one plate. Blood TCR repertoires of a handful of healthy adults were deeply sequenced to estimate repertoire size and the extent of clonotype sharing between individuals. Libraries were prepared and TCR repertoires were sequenced by different laboratories using diverse techniques, in order to increase sequencing depth and limit assay-specific biases. Per donor, leukapheresis produced somewhere between about 0.9 and 9 billion PBMCs.

Reading from cysteine to phenylalanine, the CDR3 counts 12 amino acids. This entry keeps only the CDR3 DNA: 36 bases, framed from base 1. Trimming at the junction amounts to 5 bases on V and 6 bases on J, and the germline ends lie 11 bases apart. As encoded in the germline V gene, CDR1 is SNHLY while CDR2 is FYNNEI. Study-level results and caveats: Because the study included a small number of donors, the genetic and exposure-history diversity represented was limited. Sharing across several donors was observed for approximately 5% of naive CD4, under 4% of naive CD8, around 2.5% of memory CD4, and around 0.44% of memory CD8 clonotypes. Higher generation probabilities were observed for clonotypes shared by all four sorted-subset donors than for non-shared clonotypes. Estimated clonotype richness was generally larger for naive than for memory subsets. Only blood was sampled, and tissue TCR repertoires likely differ from those in blood. Pairwise subsampling led to the expectation that sequencing depth would affect the degree of clonotype sharing among donors. Incomplete sequencing was indicated by rarefaction of sorted-subset datasets, despite the large sequencing depth.

Donors were healthy HIV-negative adults with no recently reported acute infections or vaccinations. Every donor was a Caucasian adult residing in Nashville, Tennessee, USA. CD4+ T cells were enriched through magnetic negative selection, after which naive cells were positively selected on CD45RA and the remaining negative fraction served as the memory subset. Blood was obtained by leukapheresis, after which PBMCs were separated by Ficoll-Histopaque density gradient centrifugation and cryopreserved in liquid nitrogen vapor phase. Purity and quantity of every magnetically sorted T cell population were checked by analytical flow cytometry. Genomic DNA was isolated from each sorted fraction and quantified by UV absorbance on a Nanodrop 2000c.

Sequencing was carried out using memory CD4+ T cells sorted from blood. Read against the paper, the sample's cell subset or site label means: CD45RA-negative fraction. The TCR originated in a woman younger than 45 in good health. This chain is built from TRBV2 and TRBJ2-7, with the identity of the D gene unclear. The nucleotide sequence is given as TGTGCCAGCAGTCTTGAAAGGAGCGAGCAGTACTTC. It specifies CASSLERSEQYF.